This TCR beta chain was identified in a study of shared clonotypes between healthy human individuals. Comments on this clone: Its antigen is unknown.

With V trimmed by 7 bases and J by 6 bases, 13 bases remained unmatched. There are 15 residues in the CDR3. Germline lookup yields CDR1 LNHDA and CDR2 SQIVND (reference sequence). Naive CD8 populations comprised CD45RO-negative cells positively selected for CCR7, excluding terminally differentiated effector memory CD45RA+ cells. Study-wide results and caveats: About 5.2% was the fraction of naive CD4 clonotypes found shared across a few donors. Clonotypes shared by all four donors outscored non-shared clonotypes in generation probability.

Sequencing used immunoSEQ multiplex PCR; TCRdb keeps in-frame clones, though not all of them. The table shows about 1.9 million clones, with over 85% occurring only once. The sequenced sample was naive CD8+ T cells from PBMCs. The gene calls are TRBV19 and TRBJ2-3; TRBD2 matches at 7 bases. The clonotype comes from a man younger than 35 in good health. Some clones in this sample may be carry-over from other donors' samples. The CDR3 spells CASTKGGYTVDTQYF. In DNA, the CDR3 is TGTGCCAGTACAAAGGGAGGGTATACTGTGGATACGCAGTATTTT.